Below, 31 T cell receptor beta chains from the same sample are listed, as sequenced in a study of T cell repertoires in cytomegalovirus infection. These receptors are not linked to any known antigen. TCRdb analysed the reads with MiXCR anew, one entry per CDR3 protein. Altogether fewer than 1,000,000 distinct CDR3 sequences are present, around 30% being singletons, with the ten largest covering over 11%. The sequenced sample was cultured CD8+ T cells from PBMCs, obtained from culture after CMV antigen stimulation. Receptor source: a human donor in good health (CMV status not recorded). Some clones in this sample may be carry-over from other donors' samples.

The chain is built from TRBV5-5 and TRBJ2-2, with D perhaps matching TRBD2 (6 bases). Per germline, CDR1 SGHKS and CDR2 YYEKEE (reference sequence). The V end lost 1 base, the J end lost 4 bases, and 11 bases lay between the germline ends. CDR3 length: 15 amino acids. For the CDR3, the DNA is TGTGCCAGCAGCTTGTTGCGGGATTTCACCGGGGAGCTGTTTTTT. It translates to CASSLLRDFTGELFF.

A few counts support this clonotype. The chain uses TRBV4-1 and TRBJ2-1; tentatively, D is TRBD1 (5 bases). This CDR3 region has 16 residues. Germline V gene lookup returns CDR1 MGHRA and CDR2 YSYEKL. Trimming removed 0 bases from V and 6 bases from J, with 15 bases in between. DNA of the CDR3: TGCGCCAGCAGCCAAGAGGGAAACAGGCCCGGCAATGAGCAGTTCTTC. The encoded protein is CASSQEGNRPGNEQFF.

V and J are TRBV27 and TRBJ1-3, with TRBD1 matching over 7 bases. The junction had 10 bases not matched to a gene; V was cut back by 6 bases and J by 8 bases. The CDR3 loop spans 14 amino acids. The germline gives CDR1 MNHEY, CDR2 SMNVEV (reference sequence). Written as DNA, the CDR3 is TGTGCCAGCAGCCCCCGACAGGGCCGAGACACCATATATTTT. Residues: CASSPRQGRDTIYF.

J is TRBJ1-2 and V is TRBV15, with unresolved D. The germline V gene encodes CDR1 LNHNV and CDR2 YYDKDF (reference sequence). The ends were cut back, 1 base at V and 4 bases at J, with 10 bases in the middle. This CDR3 has 14 amino acids. CDR3 DNA sequence: TGTGCCACCAGCAGAGCAGAGTCGAGCTATGGCTACACCTTC. Residues: CATSRAESSYGYTF.

The V and J genes are TRBV27 and TRBJ1-6, with a tentative D call TRBD1 (6 bases). The V gene lost 4 bases and the J gene lost 12 bases, with 16 bases spanning the gap. The CDR3 is 14 amino acids. The germline gives CDR1 MNHEY, CDR2 SMNVEV (reference sequence). Here the CDR3 DNA reads TGTGCCAGCAGTTCCCCACGAGCAGGGGAACCCCTCCACTTT. It yields the protein CASSSPRAGEPLHF.

The CDR3 spells CASSQDHPGYEQYF. In nucleotides, the CDR3 is TGTGCCAGCAGCCAAGACCACCCGGGGTACGAGCAGTACTTC. The chain combines TRBV4-2 with TRBJ2-7, with a weak D call TRBD2 (5 bases). V was pared by 0 bases and J by 4 bases, with 10 bases between. Germline V gene data show CDR1 as LGHNA and CDR2 as YNFKEQ. CDR3 length equals 14 residues.

This chain connects TRBV6-1 to TRBJ2-1; TRBD1 is a possible D gene (6 bases). Germline V gene lookup returns CDR1 MNHNS and CDR2 SASEGT. V lost 4 bases and J 5 bases, leaving 12 bases between the germline ends. This CDR3 spans 14 amino acids. The DNA for the CDR3 is TGTGCCAGCAGTGTGAACAGGGCCGACAATGAGCAGTTCTTC. Encoded protein: CASSVNRADNEQFF.

This clonotype was seen only a few times. The rearrangement uses TRBV11-2 and TRBJ2-7; no reliable D call. Trimming cost V 1 base and J 0 bases, with 7 bases left between them. Germline V gene lookup returns CDR1 SGHAT and CDR2 FQNNGV. This CDR3 spans 14 amino acids. The CDR3: CASSLGPGSYEQYV. The CDR3 DNA reads as TGTGCCAGCAGCTTAGGACCGGGCTCCTACGAGCAGTACGTC.

This clonotype was detected a few times. This sequence joins TRBV7-9 and TRBJ1-5, with D perhaps TRBD1 (5 bases). The germline V gene has CDR1 SEHNR and CDR2 FQNEAQ (reference sequence). The CDR3 totals 16 residues. Trimming pared 1 base from V and 2 bases from J, leaving 12 bases between. In DNA, the CDR3 is TGTGCCAGCAGCTTAGTCGGGGGGAGAGGCAATCAGCCCCAGCATTTT. It specifies CASSLVGGRGNQPQHF.

J is TRBJ2-3 and V is TRBV12-3 or TRBV12-4; D is ambiguous. V lost 2 bases to trimming and J lost 3 bases, with 9 bases between them. The CDR3 is 14 residues long. CDR3 in amino acids: CASSLNGVTDTQYF. The CDR3 DNA sequence: TGTGCCAGCAGTTTAAATGGGGTAACAGATACGCAGTATTTT.

The chain carries TRBV11-2 and TRBJ1-1; tentatively, D is TRBD1 (6 bases). From germline, CDR1 is SGHAT and CDR2 FQNNGV. The CDR3 extends over 14 amino acids. Trimming stripped 5 bases from V and 7 bases from J, with 17 bases between. The CDR3 nucleotides are TGTGCCAGCAGCCCTTCCAATCAGGGGAGTGAAGCTTTCTTT. Amino acids: CASSPSNQGSEAFF.

The rearrangement links TRBV6-2 or TRBV6-3 to TRBJ1-5, with D unclear. CDR1 MNHEY and CDR2 SVGEGT come from the germline V gene. There are 14 residues in the CDR3. The V gene lost 2 bases and the J gene lost 5 bases, with 10 bases spanning the gap. The CDR3: CASSYVGVDQPQHF. CDR3 DNA sequence: TGTGCCAGCAGTTACGTGGGCGTGGATCAGCCCCAGCATTTT.

In this sample, this clonotype turned up a few times. CDR3 nucleotides: TGTGCCAGCAGCTCACTCGGGACTAAGGGTTTGAAAGAGACCCAGTACTTC. Its translation is CASSSLGTKGLKETQYF. J is TRBJ2-5 and V is TRBV28; 7 bases fit TRBD2. The germline CDR1 and CDR2 sequences are MDHEN and SYDVKM. V dropped 6 bases and J dropped 3; count of bases not matched to a gene: 16. The CDR3 is 17 amino acids.

There are a few counts of this clonotype. The rearrangement joins TRBV4-1 to TRBJ1-2; TRBD1 matches 9 bases. The germline gives CDR1 MGHRA, CDR2 YSYEKL. This CDR3 is 16 amino acids long. V gave up 3 bases and J gave up 3 bases; unmatched junction bases: 8. The CDR3 DNA follows: TGCGCCAGCAGCCAGACTGTGGGGACAGGGTACTATGGCTACACCTTC. Its translation is CASSQTVGTGYYGYTF.

There are a few counts of this clonotype. This sequence joins TRBV2 and TRBJ2-5, with TRBD2 matching 8 bases. J was trimmed by 2 bases and V by 0 bases; bases with no gene match: 8. The length of the CDR3 is 17 residues. The germline V gene has CDR1 SNHLY and CDR2 FYNNEI. CDR3 sequence: CASSEASLVAGQETQYF. CDR3 in DNA: TGTGCCAGCAGTGAAGCGTCCCTAGTAGCGGGGCAAGAGACCCAGTACTTC. Using reference TRBV2 and TRBJ2-5 for the parts outside the CDR3, the full variable domain is EPEVTQTPSHQVTQMGQEVILRCVPISNHLYFYWYRQILGQKVEFLVSFYNNEISEKSEIFDDQFSVERPDGSNFTLKIRSTKLEDSAMYFCASSEASLVAGQETQYFGPGTRLLVL.

This clonotype was observed a handful of times. The chain links TRBV7-9 to TRBJ1-4, with TRBD1 matching 7 bases. Germline CDR1 and CDR2: SEHNR and FQNEAQ (reference sequence). This CDR3 is built from 19 residues. The junction had 20 bases not matched to a gene; V was cut back by 4 bases and J by 6 bases. CDR3 sequence (DNA): TGTGCCAGCAGCTCCCGGGCCATTTTTAGGGACAGAGAGTATGAAAAACTGTTTTTT. Its protein product is CASSSRAIFRDREYEKLFF.

V usage is TRBV20-1 and J usage is TRBJ2-7, with TRBD1 identical over 8 bases. The CDR3 has 14 residues. Germline V CDR1 and CDR2: DFQATT, SNEGSKA (reference sequence). The trim removed 2 bases at V and 2 bases at J, leaving 5 bases unmatched. CDR3 protein: CSARIQGEPYEQYF. The CDR3 bases are TGCAGTGCTAGAATACAGGGGGAACCCTACGAGCAGTACTTC.

The chain is built from TRBV7-9 and TRBJ2-5; TRBD1 aligns across 7 bases. CDR3 length: 16 residues. J was trimmed by 4 bases and V by 4 bases; bases with no gene match: 12. Germline loops: CDR1 SEHNR, CDR2 FQNEAQ (reference sequence). The CDR3 DNA reads TGTGCCAGCAGCTCTCGACAGGGTGAAGTCCGAGAGACCCAGTACTTC. Its protein product is CASSSRQGEVRETQYF.

CDR3 DNA: TGTGCCAGCAGTTCCCGGGATCTTGTGGCAGATACGCAGTATTTT. It codes for CASSSRDLVADTQYF. V is TRBV6-2 or TRBV6-3 and J is TRBJ2-3; D possibly corresponds to TRBD2 (5 bases). The CDR3 extends over 15 amino acids. V lost 4 bases to trimming and J lost 4 bases, with 15 bases between them. Germline CDR1 MNHEY, CDR2 SVGEGT.

The chain is built from TRBV27 and TRBJ1-1, with D possibly TRBD1 on 5 matching bases. CDR1 is MNHEY, CDR2 SMNVEV, per germline (reference sequence). This CDR3 is built from 15 residues. V lost 5 bases to trimming and J lost 3 bases, with 16 bases between them. The CDR3 DNA reads as TGTGCCAGCAGTATAGGGGAAAGGGTGTACACTGAAGCTTTCTTT. Amino acids: CASSIGERVYTEAFF.

Concerning this clonotype: One end of the junction fails to match germline, which may point to a read error. The V and J genes are TRBV7-2 and TRBJ1-4; D might be TRBD1 (5 bases). The CDR3 is 15 residues long. The germline V gene has CDR1 SGHTA and CDR2 FQGNSA. The CDR3 loop is CASTLWGVVNEKLFF. CDR3 in DNA: TGTGCCAGCACCTTATGGGGGGTTGTTAATGAAAAACTGTTTTTT.

This clonotype was seen only a few times. The chain is built from TRBV27 and TRBJ1-5; no clear D. The germline CDR1 and CDR2 sequences are MNHEY and SMNVEV (reference sequence). This CDR3 comprises 14 residues. The V end lost 3 bases, the J end lost 4 bases, and 10 bases lay between the germline ends. The CDR3 sequence is CASSFSSGNQPQHF. The CDR3 DNA reads as TGTGCCAGCAGTTTCTCAAGTGGGAATCAGCCCCAGCATTTT.

There are a few counts of this clonotype. The chain is built from TRBV5-8 and TRBJ1-4; TRBD1 matches 7 bases. The CDR3 consists of 16 residues. The junction had 6 bases not matched to a gene; V was cut back by 4 bases and J by 0 bases. CDR1 and CDR2 from the germline V gene are SGHTS and YDEGEE. The CDR3 is CASSRGQTTTNEKLFF. Written as DNA, the CDR3 is TGTGCCAGCAGCCGGGGACAGACCACAACTAATGAAAAACTGTTTTTT.

This clonotype came up once. The rearrangement joins TRBV4-3 to TRBJ2-3; D is possibly TRBD1 (5 bases). Trimming left V 1 base short and J 4 bases short, with 12 bases between. Germline CDR1 is LGHNA and CDR2 is YSLEER. The CDR3 extends over 15 amino acids. CDR3: CASSQGGRAADTQYF. CDR3 bases: TGCGCCAGCAGCCAAGGAGGCAGGGCGGCAGATACGCAGTATTTT.

Only a few counts were recorded for this clonotype. The chain employs TRBV6-2 or TRBV6-3 and TRBJ1-1, with 8 bases aligning to TRBD1. CDR3 size: 13 residues. Germline CDR1 MNHEY, CDR2 SVGEGT. Trimming at V came to 7 bases and at J to 4 bases, leaving 5 bases not matched to a gene. The DNA for the CDR3 is TGTGCCAGCATCGGACAGGGCGTCACTGAAGCTTTCTTT. Protein sequence: CASIGQGVTEAFF.

V gene TRBV27 combines with J gene TRBJ1-2; maybe TRBD1 (6 bases). The germline V gene has CDR1 MNHEY and CDR2 SMNVEV (reference sequence). This CDR3 is built from 15 residues. V lost 5 bases and J 8 bases, leaving 21 bases between the germline ends. Here the CDR3 DNA reads TGTGCCAGCAGTGTTTCGGCGGGGGGGGGGCAGGGCTACACCTTC. Its translation is CASSVSAGGGQGYTF.

The V gene is TRBV6-2 or TRBV6-3, the J gene TRBJ2-1; TRBD1 matches at 11 bases. The CDR3 is 17 residues long. CDR1 and CDR2 (germline): MNHEY, SVGEGT. The J segment lost 3 bases and the V segment lost 4 bases, leaving 8 bases of the junction unmatched. The CDR3 loop reads CASSWDRGSNVYNEQFF. DNA of the CDR3: TGTGCCAGCAGTTGGGACAGGGGGTCCAATGTCTACAATGAGCAGTTCTTC.

The chain uses TRBV11-2 and TRBJ1-1; perhaps TRBD1 as D (5 bases). Germline loops: CDR1 SGHAT, CDR2 FQNNGV. The V end was cut by 5 bases, the J end by 6 bases, with 16 bases between. This CDR3 is 14 amino acids long. The chain's CDR3 is CASSLRDLDPEAFF. The CDR3 bases are TGTGCCAGCAGCCTCCGGGACCTTGACCCTGAAGCTTTCTTT.

The J gene is TRBJ2-7, the V gene TRBV6-1; unclear D gene. This CDR3 is built from 11 residues. The germline gives CDR1 MNHNS, CDR2 SASEGT. V was cut by 2 bases and J by 6 bases, with 5 bases left in between. The CDR3 sequence is CASSELSEQYF. CDR3 bases: TGTGCCAGCAGTGAACTAAGCGAGCAGTACTTC.

The V gene is TRBV24-1, the J gene TRBJ1-2; D is uncertain. The V gene lost 1 base and the J gene lost 4 bases, with 9 bases spanning the gap. This CDR3 contains 14 residues. The germline V gene encodes CDR1 KGHDR and CDR2 SFDVKD. Here the CDR3 reads CATSDLGLAYGYTF. DNA for the CDR3: TGTGCCACCAGTGATTTAGGATTAGCCTATGGCTACACCTTC.

The rearrangement joins TRBV20-1 to TRBJ2-7, with 9 bases matching TRBD1. Germline V gives CDR1 DFQATT, CDR2 SNEGSKA (reference sequence). CDR3 length equals 16 residues. The V and J ends lost 0 bases and 7 bases, in that order; junction bases with no gene match: 13. The CDR3 protein is CSARDPTGLTGGEQYF. CDR3 DNA sequence: TGCAGTGCTAGAGATCCTACCGGTTTGACAGGGGGTGAGCAGTACTTC.